These 25 T cell receptor beta chains share one sample of origin, sequenced in a study of CD8 T cells in ankylosing spondylitis. TCRdb processed the 5' RACE reads anew with MiXCR; each CDR3 protein has one entry. Of 150,000 to 200,000 distinct CDR3 sequences in the sample, 11% are singletons; the top ten hold about 29%. Sequenced input: blood, either unsorted or a sorted T cell fraction (not recorded which). Receptors were obtained from a male donor with ankylosing spondylitis or in good health (not recorded which).

V gene TRBV11-1 combines with J gene TRBJ1-1; D is unclear. CDR3 length: 14 amino acids. Germline V lookup: CDR1 SGHAT, CDR2 FQDESV (reference sequence). V was clipped by 5 bases and J by 2 bases, with 12 bases between them. The CDR3 loop reads CASSLNPGNTEAFF. The CDR3 bases are TGTGCCAGCAGCCTTAATCCGGGAAACACTGAAGCTTTCTTT.

The V call is TRBV12-3 or TRBV12-4, the J call TRBJ2-5; tentatively, D is TRBD1 (5 bases). The CDR3 is 13 amino acids. Trimming cost V 1 base and J 7 bases, with 10 bases left between them. The CDR3 loop reads CASSLDPGRTQYF. CDR3 bases: TGTGCCAGCAGTTTAGATCCAGGGCGGACCCAGTACTTC.

The table lists this clonotype with many counts. The J gene is TRBJ1-3, the V gene TRBV29-1; D ambiguous. This CDR3 is 13 amino acids long. V gave up 3 bases and J gave up 0 bases, with 6 bases separating them. Germline lookup yields CDR1 SQVTM and CDR2 ANQGSEA. The DNA for the CDR3 is TGCAGCGTTGAGTCAAACTCTGGAAACACCATATATTTT. This translates into CSVESNSGNTIYF.

This clonotype was detected ten times or more. CDR3 coding DNA: TGTGCCAGCAGTTTATTCAGTGTGAACACTGAAGCTTTCTTT. Protein product: CASSLFSVNTEAFF. The chain has TRBV27 and TRBJ1-1; no reliable D call. V lost 1 base, J lost 0 bases, and 6 bases lay in between. Per the germline V gene, CDR1 is MNHEY and CDR2 is SMNVEV (reference sequence). The CDR3 extends over 14 amino acids.

This chain connects TRBV13 to TRBJ1-1; D possibly corresponds to TRBD1 (5 bases). Per the germline V gene, CDR1 is PRHDT and CDR2 is FYEKMQ (reference sequence). This CDR3 has 17 amino acids. The germline V and J ends were trimmed by 1 base and 3 bases, with 18 bases remaining between them. CDR3 residues: CASSLVLTRGLDTEAFF. The DNA for the CDR3 is TGTGCCAGCAGCTTAGTTTTGACGAGGGGCCTCGACACTGAAGCTTTCTTT. Variable domain in full (rest from reference TRBV13 and TRBJ1-1): AAGVIQSPRHLIKEKRETATLKCYPIPRHDTVYWYQQGPGQDPQFLISFYEKMQSDKGSIPDRFSAQQFSDYHSELNMSSLELGDSALYFCASSLVLTRGLDTEAFFGQGTRLTVV.

The chain links TRBV5-5 to TRBJ1-1; 8 nucleotides align to TRBD1. Germline V gene sequence: CDR1 SGHKS, CDR2 YYEKEE (reference sequence). This CDR3 is built from 17 residues. J gave up 0 bases and V 3 bases, and 10 bases lay outside the gene matches. This chain's CDR3 is CASSSGTGVYMNTEAFF. In DNA, the CDR3 is TGTGCCAGCAGCTCTGGGACAGGCGTCTACATGAACACTGAAGCTTTCTTT.

This clonotype has ten or more counts. The chain carries TRBV7-6 and TRBJ2-2; TRBD1 matches at 7 bases. The germline gives CDR1 SGHVS, CDR2 FNYEAQ. This CDR3 spans 17 amino acids. Trimming at V came to 4 bases and at J to 2 bases, leaving 10 bases not matched to a gene. CDR3 protein: CASSSATGPHNTGELFF. In DNA form, the CDR3 reads TGTGCCAGCAGCTCTGCGACAGGGCCACATAACACCGGGGAGCTGTTTTTT.

There are a few counts of this clonotype. V usage is TRBV10-1 and J usage is TRBJ1-1; 9 bases line up with TRBD1. The J segment lost 0 bases and the V segment lost 6 bases, leaving 5 bases of the junction unmatched. Germline V lookup: CDR1 WNHNN, CDR2 SYGVQD (reference sequence). This CDR3 is 15 amino acids long. CDR3 DNA: TGCGCCAGCAGCGCGGACAGGGGCATGAACACTGAAGCTTTCTTT. Its translation: CASSADRGMNTEAFF.

This clonotype was counted many times. The chain carries TRBV6-1 and TRBJ1-5, with 8 bases identical to TRBD1. Germline CDR1 is MNHNS and CDR2 is SASEGT. This CDR3 has 15 residues. J lost 3 bases, V lost 6 bases, and 7 bases had no gene match. As DNA, the CDR3 is TGTGCCAGCAGACTAGACAGGGGAGCCAATCAGCCCCAGCATTTT. Its translation is CASRLDRGANQPQHF.

This clonotype was observed at least ten times. The chain employs TRBV20-1 and TRBJ2-2, with TRBD1 matching over 11 bases. Per the germline V gene, CDR1 is DFQATT and CDR2 is SNEGSKA (reference sequence). V was clipped by 1 base and J by 5 bases; unmatched bases: 3. This CDR3 has 15 amino acids. The CDR3 DNA is TGCAGTGCTAGAGGGGGGACAGGGGGTACCGGGGAGCTGTTTTTT. Its translation: CSARGGTGGTGELFF.

Only a few counts were recorded for this clonotype. The rearrangement links TRBV7-8 to TRBJ2-1; 13 bases are a match to TRBD2. The germline V gene encodes CDR1 SGHVS and CDR2 FQNEAQ. V shed 3 bases, J shed 2 bases, and the junction held 13 bases outside the gene matches. This CDR3 is built from 20 residues. CDR3 DNA: TGTGCCAGCAGCTTCCTCGGGACTAGCGGGATGGGTAAGGCCTACAATGAGCAGTTCTTC. Translated, it gives CASSFLGTSGMGKAYNEQFF.

The gene calls are TRBV12-3 or TRBV12-4 and TRBJ2-1; D is possibly TRBD1 (5 bases). CDR3 length: 19 residues. Trimming stripped 8 bases from V and 4 bases from J, with 30 bases between. The CDR3 coding sequence is TGTGCCAGCTGTGAGCGATCGGCAGGGCCGAGGTATATGTACAATGAGCAGTTCTTC. This translates into CASCERSAGPRYMYNEQFF.

Ten or more counts support this clonotype. V and J are TRBV6-1 and TRBJ2-2; TRBD1 aligns across 8 bases. Losses at the gene ends were 6 bases for V and 4 bases for J; bases not matched to a gene: 4. Germline CDR1 reads MNHNS; CDR2 reads SASEGT. The CDR3 runs 14 residues. In nucleotides, the CDR3 is TGTGCCAGCAGAGAGGACAGGGCCACCGGGGAGCTGTTTTTT. It yields the protein CASREDRATGELFF.

In its sample, this clonotype was seen a few times. The CDR3 DNA sequence: TGTGCCAGCAGCTTACGTACAGGGTACGAGCAGTACTTC. Its translation: CASSLRTGYEQYF. This chain uses TRBV7-2 with TRBJ2-7; a weak D match, TRBD1 (6 bases). CDR1 and CDR2 (germline): SGHTA, FQGNSA. The ends were cut back, 2 bases at V and 4 bases at J, with 9 bases in the middle. CDR3 length equals 13 residues.

This clonotype was observed a few times. V usage is TRBV24-1 and J usage is TRBJ2-3; 7 bases line up with TRBD1. The CDR3 sequence is 16 residues long. Unmatched junction bases numbered 6, after V lost 3 bases and J lost 1 base. Germline V lookup: CDR1 KGHDR, CDR2 SFDVKD. The CDR3 reads CATSDNSRGRTDTQYF. CDR3 bases: TGTGCCACCAGTGATAACTCTAGGGGGCGCACAGATACGCAGTATTTT.

This clonotype was counted between two and nine times. The rearrangement uses TRBV5-1 and TRBJ2-5; maybe TRBD1 (5 bases). Trimming shortened V by 6 bases and J by 1 base, and 16 bases separated the two germline ends. CDR1 and CDR2 (germline): SGHRS, YFSETQ. The CDR3 sequence is 15 residues long. CDR3 nucleotides: TGCGCCAGCATTGGGGCAAGTCCCATCCAAGAGACCCAGTACTTC. Amino acids: CASIGASPIQETQYF. Based on the CDR3 plus reference TRBV5-1 and TRBJ2-5, the full variable domain is KAGVTQTPRYLIKTRGQQVTLSCSPISGHRSVSWYQQTPGQGLQFLFEYFSETQRNKGNFPGRFSGRQFSNSRSEMNVSTLELGDSALYLCASIGASPIQETQYFGPGTRLLVL.

In its sample, this clonotype was seen many times. V gene TRBV5-1 combines with J gene TRBJ1-2; D uncertain. V lost 2 bases and J lost 6, with 17 bases in between. Germline CDR1 SGHRS, CDR2 YFSETQ. The CDR3 is made up of 15 amino acids. DNA for the CDR3: TGCGCCAGCAGCTTAGATGGGGTAGCGCCCGATGGCTACACCTTC. Residues: CASSLDGVAPDGYTF.

This clonotype was picked up many times. The rearrangement joins TRBV29-1 to TRBJ2-3, with 8 bases identical to TRBD2. V was pared by 3 bases and J by 6 bases, with 5 bases of the junction left unmatched. Looked up from germline, CDR1 is SQVTM and CDR2 is ANQGSEA. This CDR3 is 13 amino acids long. CDR3 in amino acids: CSVEGGRPDTQYF. The CDR3 coding sequence is TGCAGCGTTGAGGGCGGGAGGCCCGATACGCAGTATTTT.

This clonotype showed up many times. The chain is built from TRBV6-1 and TRBJ2-1; 7 bases are shared with TRBD1. This CDR3 is built from 15 residues. The junction had 7 bases not matched to a gene; V was cut back by 6 bases and J by 2 bases. Germline-derived CDR1 and CDR2 are MNHNS and SASEGT. Written as DNA, the CDR3 is TGTGCCAGCAGAATAGACAGGGATACCTACAATGAGCAGTTCTTC. Residues: CASRIDRDTYNEQFF.

In its sample, this clonotype was seen once. Given a much more abundant clone one base away, this may be a read error. This chain links TRBV5-1 with TRBJ2-2, with D possibly matching TRBD2 (5 bases). Germline assignment: CDR1 SGHRS and CDR2 YFSETQ. V gave up 0 bases and J gave up 5 bases, with 11 bases separating them. This CDR3 is built from 15 residues. The CDR3 reads CASSLAAEETGELFF. CDR3 nucleotides: TGCGCCAGCAGCTTGGCAGCGGAGGAAACCGGGGAGCTGTTTTTT.

This chain uses TRBV10-3 with TRBJ2-5, with 8 bases that match TRBD1. The junction had 4 bases not matched to a gene; V was cut back by 4 bases and J by 0 bases. CDR3 size: 15 residues. Germline CDR1 is ENHRY and CDR2 is SYGVKD. In DNA form, the CDR3 reads TGTGCCATCAGTGGAGGACAGGGCAACCAAGAGACCCAGTACTTC. Its translation: CAISGGQGNQETQYF.

In this sample, this clonotype turned up many times. The chain employs TRBV6-1 and TRBJ2-3; a weak D match, TRBD2 (6 bases). In germline, CDR1 is MNHNS, CDR2 SASEGT. This CDR3 contains 16 residues. Trimming stripped 8 bases from V and 4 bases from J, with 22 bases between. The CDR3 coding sequence is TGTGCCAGCCACCCGGGGGAAGGGTTTGTCGCAGATACGCAGTATTTT. Translating gives CASHPGEGFVADTQYF.

This clonotype was recorded many times. This chain uses TRBV29-1 with TRBJ2-3, with unresolved D. V lost 8 bases, J lost 2 bases, and 17 bases lay in between. This CDR3 is 14 amino acids long. Germline V gene data show CDR1 as SQVTM and CDR2 as ANQGSEA. The CDR3 loop reads CSPHARIITDTQYF. The CDR3 DNA reads as TGCAGCCCCCATGCCAGAATAATCACAGATACGCAGTATTTT.

This sequence joins TRBV3-1 and TRBJ2-5, with D unclear. The V end lost 2 bases, the J end lost 3 bases, and 10 bases lay between the germline ends. CDR1 is LGHDT, CDR2 YNNKEL, per germline (reference sequence). The CDR3 sequence is 14 residues long. The CDR3 DNA reads TGTGCCAGCAGCCAACTCTCACAGAAAGAGACCCAGTACTTC. Translated: CASSQLSQKETQYF.

There are many counts of this clonotype. The rearrangement joins TRBV5-1 to TRBJ2-1; 13 positions agree with TRBD2. Trimming at V came to 0 bases and at J to 1 base, leaving 4 bases not matched to a gene. Germline CDR1 and CDR2: SGHRS and YFSETQ. This CDR3 is 18 amino acids long. The CDR3 reads CASSLAWTSGGSYNEQFF. CDR3 sequence (DNA): TGCGCCAGCAGCTTGGCCTGGACTAGCGGGGGTTCCTACAATGAGCAGTTCTTC.